This T cell receptor (beta chain) was identified during a study of CD8 T cells in Susac syndrome. RNA amounts of about 0.5 to 1 ug underwent reverse transcription with random hexamers. TCRdb re-called the immunoSEQ multiplex PCR reads through MiXCR, storing one row per CDR3 protein. The sample holds some 130,000 distinct CDR3 sequences; approximately 90% are singletons and the top ten take roughly 0.25%. Sequencing of TCR beta was carried out in blood CD8+ and CD4+ T cells. The multiple sclerosis controls comprised treatment-naive patients whose relapsing-remitting disease was stable or active. TEMRA cells were enriched by FACS, while CD8+ and CD4+ T cells were obtained through a negative isolation that was performed magnetically. Trimming left V 3 bases short and J 7 bases short, with 10 bases between. CDR1 MNHEY and CDR2 SMNVEV come from the germline V gene (reference sequence). CDR3 size: 12 residues.

The sequence came from a human donor with multiple sclerosis. J is TRBJ2-7 and V is TRBV27; D possibly corresponds to TRBD1 (5 bases). Sequenced input: CD8+ T cells from PBMCs. The CDR3 region has the DNA TGTGCCAGCAGTTTGCCCTCAGGGGAGCAGTACTTC. Its protein is CASSLPSGEQYF.